Below are 17 T cell receptor beta chains sequenced from a single sample in a study of blood T cell repertoires in COVID-19. Data came from immunoSEQ multiplex PCR; TCRdb stores just in-frame clones and leaves some out. The repertoire holds fewer than 110,000 clones, over 60% seen once, with about 4.3% in the top ten. The sequenced sample was peripheral blood. Receptor source: a man between 65 and 85 years old with acute or convalescent COVID-19.

This clone showed up just a few times. V and J are TRBV25-1 and TRBJ2-3; 7 positions agree with TRBD2. Germline V gives CDR1 MGHDK, CDR2 SYGVNS. Trimming cost V 2 bases and J 5 bases; bases outside gene matches: 1. The CDR3 has 13 residues. This chain's CDR3 is CASSEGGVDTQYF. In DNA form, the CDR3 reads TGTGCCAGCAGTGAAGGGGGGGTAGATACGCAGTATTTT.

This chain connects TRBV19 to TRBJ1-4; D is unresolved. Trimming stripped 5 bases from V and 3 bases from J, with 7 bases between. This CDR3 is 13 amino acids long. The germline gives CDR1 LNHDA, CDR2 SQIVND (reference sequence). Here the CDR3 reads CASSPVPNEKLFF. The CDR3 DNA follows: TGTGCCAGTAGTCCGGTACCTAATGAAAAACTGTTTTTT.

This clone was counted a few times. The V gene is TRBV5-5, the J gene TRBJ1-5; the D is unclear. Germline V gene data show CDR1 as SGHKS and CDR2 as YYEKEE (reference sequence). CDR3 length equals 18 residues. V was clipped by 2 bases and J by 1 base, with 19 bases between them. CDR3: CASSFLLGGGRSNQPQHF. The CDR3 DNA reads as TGTGCCAGCAGCTTTTTGTTAGGAGGAGGACGGAGCAATCAGCCCCAGCATTTT.

The chain recombines TRBV25-1 with TRBJ1-6; D ambiguous. V lost 2 bases to trimming and J lost 10 bases, with 15 bases between them. The CDR3 runs 15 residues. CDR1 and CDR2 (germline): MGHDK, SYGVNS. CDR3 bases: TGTGCCAGCAGTGAAGGGTTGGGCCCCAGGTCACCCCTCCACTTT. Its protein is CASSEGLGPRSPLHF. The variable domain in full, with the rest retrieved from reference TRBV25-1 and TRBJ1-6, is EADIYQTPRYLVIGTGKKITLECSQTMGHDKMYWYQQDPGMELHLIHYSYGVNSTEKGDLSSESTVSRIRTEHFPLTLESARPSHTSQYLCASSEGLGPRSPLHFGNGTRLTVT.

The chain recombines TRBV6-5 with TRBJ2-7; maybe TRBD1 (5 bases). This CDR3 contains 13 residues. Germline CDR1 MNHEY, CDR2 SVGAGI. Trimming removed 7 bases from V and 4 bases from J, with 14 bases in between. The CDR3: CASMPSGFYEQYF. In DNA, the CDR3 is TGTGCCAGCATGCCCTCAGGGTTTTACGAGCAGTACTTC.

For the CDR3, the DNA is TGTGCCAGCAGCCAAGTAGCGGGGGTGACTTACGAGCAGTACTTC. Amino acids: CASSQVAGVTYEQYF. V usage is TRBV3-1 (or the pseudogene TRBV3-2) and J usage is TRBJ2-7, with 9 bases matching TRBD2. The CDR3 is 15 residues long. Trimming at V came to 1 base and at J to 4 bases, leaving 5 bases not matched to a gene. Germline values: CDR1 LGHDT, CDR2 YNNKEL (reference sequence).

The rearrangement uses TRBV18 and TRBJ1-1; D not resolved. The CDR3 sequence is 13 residues long. V lost 2 bases, J lost 3 bases, and 7 bases lay in between. Germline V gives CDR1 KGHSH, CDR2 LQKENI. The CDR3 loop is CASSPVEDTEAFF. CDR3 sequence (DNA): TGTGCCAGCTCACCAGTCGAGGACACTGAAGCTTTCTTT.

The chain joins TRBV6-5 to TRBJ1-1; possible D gene TRBD1, 5 bases. From germline, CDR1 is MNHEY and CDR2 SVGAGI. Trimming took 3 bases from V and 4 from J, leaving 12 bases between them. The CDR3 extends over 14 amino acids. CDR3 DNA: TGTGCCAGCAGTTATGCAGGGCCCGGCACTGAAGCTTTCTTT. This sequence encodes CASSYAGPGTEAFF.

The chain carries TRBV3-1 (or the pseudogene TRBV3-2) and TRBJ2-5; 8 bases match TRBD2. Germline V CDR1 and CDR2: LGHDT, YNNKEL (reference sequence). With 10 bases clipped from V and 4 bases from J, the junction kept 11 bases outside the gene matches. The CDR3 has 14 residues. CDR3 bases: TGTGCCACACGTCCCCCGGGGGGGCCAGAGACCCAGTACTTC. This translates into CATRPPGGPETQYF.

The chain is built from TRBV9 and TRBJ2-3; 10 bases map to TRBD2. V lost 3 bases, J lost 5 bases, and 9 bases stayed unmatched. The CDR3 has 16 residues. CDR1 is SGDLS, CDR2 YYNGEE, per germline. CDR3 DNA sequence: TGTGCCAGCAGCGCCCCTAGCGGGGGCAAGGGAGATACGCAGTATTTT. Translation: CASSAPSGGKGDTQYF.

This clone was detected a few times. V usage is TRBV7-2 and J usage is TRBJ1-2; tentatively, D is TRBD1 (5 bases). The CDR3 has 15 residues. The V end lost 5 bases, the J end lost 0 bases, and 13 bases lay between the germline ends. Germline CDR1 reads SGHTA; CDR2 reads FQGNSA. This CDR3 is CASSPNGGANYGYTF. The CDR3, as DNA: TGTGCCAGCAGCCCGAATGGGGGGGCTAACTATGGCTACACCTTC.

In DNA form, the CDR3 reads TGTGCCAGCAGCCCCCTTCTGAGGGCCGGGGAGCTGTTTTTT. Translation gives CASSPLLRAGELFF. This sequence joins TRBV7-9 and TRBJ2-2, with D perhaps TRBD2 (5 bases). The CDR3 has 14 residues. The V and J ends lost 5 bases and 6 bases respectively, with 13 bases between them. Germline CDR1 is SEHNR and CDR2 is FQNEAQ (reference sequence).

The genes are TRBV18 and TRBJ2-7, with D maybe TRBD1 (5 bases). CDR1 and CDR2 (germline): KGHSH, LQKENI. Deletions cut 1 base from V and 7 bases from J, with 8 bases between. This CDR3 has 12 residues. As DNA, the CDR3 is TGTGCCAGCTCACCACAAGGGGAAGAGCAGTACTTC. This translates into CASSPQGEEQYF.

The chain combines TRBV15 with TRBJ2-2, with D perhaps TRBD1 (6 bases). Trimming cost V 3 bases and J 4 bases, with 18 bases left between them. The germline V gene encodes CDR1 LNHNV and CDR2 YYDKDF (reference sequence). CDR3 length equals 17 residues. CDR3 residues: CATSRRVGTPATGELFF. For the CDR3, the DNA is TGTGCCACCAGCAGGAGGGTTGGGACACCTGCCACCGGGGAGCTGTTTTTT.

The gene calls are TRBV25-1 and TRBJ1-5; 8 nucleotides match TRBD1. Germline CDR1 reads MGHDK; CDR2 reads SYGVNS. V shed 6 bases and J 2 bases; nucleotides not matched to a gene: 9. This CDR3 spans 16 amino acids. The CDR3 coding sequence is TGTGCCAGCAGCGGAGGAGACAGGGGAGGCAATCAGCCCCAGCATTTT. This sequence encodes CASSGGDRGGNQPQHF.

CDR3 region: CASKRGVTNEKLFF. CDR3 coding DNA: TGTGCCAGCAAGAGAGGAGTCACTAATGAAAAACTGTTTTTT. V and J are TRBV6-5 and TRBJ1-4, with no clear D. CDR1 is MNHEY and CDR2 is SVGAGI in the germline V gene. Between the trimmed V and J ends, which lost 7 bases and 2 bases, there was a span of 11 bases. The CDR3 sequence is 14 residues long.

The genes are TRBV3-1 (or the pseudogene TRBV3-2) and TRBJ2-7, with 7 nucleotides matching TRBD1. CDR1 LGHDT and CDR2 YNNKEL come from the germline V gene (reference sequence). Trimming removed 10 bases from V and 2 bases from J; junction bases left unmatched: 11. CDR3 length equals 14 residues. CDR3 protein: CAKLGTEKPYEQYF. The CDR3 region has the DNA TGTGCCAAGCTAGGGACAGAGAAGCCCTACGAGCAGTACTTC.